The sequence of this TCR beta chain was determined in a study of T cell responses to AZD1222 COVID-19 vaccine. Study in general: It was second doses at about 4 or about 12 weeks that were pooled.

A word on this clone: The antigen is not known.

The study, taken as a whole, reports: Per reports, nearly half of all spike-specific TCRs target regions that are unmutated in variants. CD4 TCRs associated with vaccination spanned spike, dominating at 160-218 and 743-854. Donors skewed white British and female; clonal diversity was possibly underestimated.

The CDR3 loop spans 16 amino acids. Germline trimming cut 4 bases from V and 6 bases from J; bases unmatched to any gene: 7. In germline, CDR1 is LGHDT, CDR2 YNNKEL (reference sequence). Some clones are missing from TCRdb's copy, which holds only in-frame ones; the method was immunoSEQ multiplex PCR. The sample consists of roughly 120,000 clones, around 93% of them appearing once. This TCR came from an adult in good health. The source material was peripheral blood, sampled on day 0 of AZD1222 vaccination. The gene calls are TRBV3-1 (or the pseudogene TRBV3-2) and TRBJ2-5; TRBD2 aligns across 14 bases. For the CDR3, the DNA is TGTGCCAGCAGCCCAAGACTAGCGGGGGGGCATCAGACCCAGTACTTC. Translation: CASSPRLAGGHQTQYF.